Below are 17 T cell receptor beta chains sequenced from a single sample in a study of shared clonotypes between healthy human individuals. Assay: immunoSEQ multiplex PCR; the TCRdb copy retains only in-frame clones and omits some. This sample carries roughly 2.2 million clones, just over 90% of them seen once, and the ten largest clones take roughly 0.36%. Sequenced material: naive CD4+ T cells from PBMCs. Subset defined: CD45RA+ positively selected. The source is a man aged 18 to 29 in good health. Some clones in this sample may be carry-over from other donors' samples.

The genes are TRBV5-4 and TRBJ2-1, with 8 bases that match TRBD2. Germline trimming cut 0 bases from V and 3 bases from J; bases unmatched to any gene: 2. CDR3 length: 15 amino acids. The germline gives CDR1 SGHNT, CDR2 YYREEE (reference sequence). CDR3 sequence reads: CASSLAAGDYNEQFF. The CDR3 region has the DNA TGTGCCAGCAGCTTGGCAGCGGGGGACTACAATGAGCAGTTCTTC. Complete variable domain (other parts from reference TRBV5-4 and TRBJ2-1): ETGVTQSPTHLIKTRGQQVTLRCSSQSGHNTVSWYQQALGQGPQFIFQYYREEENGRGNFPPRFSGLQFPNYSSELNVNALELDDSALYLCASSLAAGDYNEQFFGPGTRLTVL.

This sequence joins TRBV5-5 and TRBJ2-1; weak D call: TRBD2 (5 bases). V lost 4 bases and J lost 0, with 11 bases in between. CDR1 and CDR2 (germline): SGHKS, YYEKEE (reference sequence). The CDR3 loop spans 15 amino acids. CDR3 in amino acids: CASSLDLSSYNEQFF. CDR3 in DNA: TGTGCCAGCAGCCTGGACTTGAGCTCCTACAATGAGCAGTTCTTC.

The genes are TRBV19 and TRBJ2-3; D is perhaps TRBD1 (6 bases). V lost 4 bases and J 2 bases, leaving 10 bases between the germline ends. Germline-derived CDR1 and CDR2 are LNHDA and SQIVND (reference sequence). This CDR3 comprises 14 residues. The CDR3 bases are TGTGCCAGTAGTAGACAGGATCCCACAGATACGCAGTATTTT. It translates to CASSRQDPTDTQYF.

The V gene is TRBV6-5, the J gene TRBJ1-3, with D possibly TRBD1 on 5 matching bases. The germline V gene encodes CDR1 MNHEY and CDR2 SVGAGI. The V end was cut by 6 bases, the J end by 4 bases, with 13 bases between. The CDR3 runs 14 residues. This chain's CDR3 is CASRKGVAGNTIYF. CDR3 nucleotide sequence: TGTGCCAGCAGGAAAGGGGTTGCCGGAAACACCATATATTTT.

This clone was seen once. The chain uses TRBV7-6 and TRBJ2-6, with D hard to call. This CDR3 comprises 18 residues. Per the germline V gene, CDR1 is SGHVS and CDR2 is FNYEAQ. The V end lost 5 bases, the J end lost 0 bases, and 17 bases lay between the germline ends. The CDR3 DNA reads as TGTGCCAGCAGCCCCGACATTAATTTGCGCTCTGGGGCCAACGTCCTGACTTTC. It yields the protein CASSPDINLRSGANVLTF.

The chain has TRBV13 and TRBJ1-4, with a tentative D call TRBD1 (6 bases). V lost 3 bases to trimming and J lost 4 bases, with 15 bases between them. This CDR3 spans 16 amino acids. Germline V gene data show CDR1 as PRHDT and CDR2 as FYEKMQ (reference sequence). CDR3 loop: CASSFRGQQLNEKLFF. CDR3 nucleotides: TGTGCCAGCAGCTTCCGTGGACAGCAACTTAATGAAAAACTGTTTTTT.

This clone has a handful of counts. The rearrangement links TRBV5-4 to TRBJ1-1; D unclear. The germline V gene has CDR1 SGHNT and CDR2 YYREEE (reference sequence). CDR3 size: 14 residues. Trimming cost V 7 bases and J 3 bases, with 16 bases left between them. CDR3: CASLPAGRDTEAFF. In DNA, the CDR3 is TGTGCCAGCCTACCTGCGGGCAGAGACACTGAAGCTTTCTTT.

The gene calls are TRBV7-2 and TRBJ1-5; D unresolved. CDR1 and CDR2 from the germline V gene are SGHTA and FQGNSA. Trimming removed 8 bases at V and 9 bases at J, with 20 bases between. The CDR3 has 14 amino acids. CDR3 sequence (DNA): TGTGCCAGCGGGGAGGATGTAGTTTGGGCGCCCCAGCATTTT. Its translation is CASGEDVVWAPQHF.

The gene calls are TRBV7-9 and TRBJ1-1; D is undetermined. Germline CDR1 reads SEHNR; CDR2 reads FQNEAQ (reference sequence). The germline V and J ends were trimmed by 1 base and 4 bases, with 10 bases remaining between them. There are 14 residues in the CDR3. CDR3 amino acids: CASSLVRAGTEAFF. In DNA, the CDR3 is TGTGCCAGCAGCTTAGTGAGGGCAGGCACTGAAGCTTTCTTT. The full variable domain, completed using reference TRBV7-9 and TRBJ1-1, is DTGVSQNPRHKITKRGQNVTFRCDPISEHNRLYWYRQTLGQGPEFLTYFQNEAQLEKSRLLSDRFSAERPKGSFSTLEIQRTEQGDSAMYLCASSLVRAGTEAFFGQGTRLTVV.

This chain uses TRBV27 with TRBJ1-5, with unresolved D. CDR1 and CDR2 (germline): MNHEY, SMNVEV (reference sequence). There are 14 residues in the CDR3. The germline V and J ends were trimmed by 10 bases and 1 base, with 14 bases remaining between them. CDR3 nucleotide sequence: TGTGCCACCAGACGTGGCGACAGCAATCAGCCCCAGCATTTT. It codes for CATRRGDSNQPQHF.

The V call is TRBV28, the J call TRBJ2-3; D unresolved. Germline V gene data show CDR1 as MDHEN and CDR2 as SYDVKM. The CDR3 consists of 17 residues. Trimming shortened V by 3 bases and J by 1 base, and 17 bases separated the two germline ends. The DNA of the CDR3 is TGTGCCAGCAGTTTTGGCCTCGAAAGGGTTGGCACAGATACGCAGTATTTT. This translates into CASSFGLERVGTDTQYF.

This clone was seen just once. The CDR3 DNA is TGTGCCAGCGCTCCTCGAGGAGGCGGGGGATCCTACGAGCAGTACTTC. It codes for CASAPRGGGGSYEQYF. The chain has TRBV27 and TRBJ2-7; TRBD2 matches at 7 bases. The V gene end was trimmed by 8 bases and the J gene end by 1 base; junction bases not matched to a gene: 14. CDR1 and CDR2 from the germline V gene are MNHEY and SMNVEV (reference sequence). The CDR3 runs 16 residues.

With regard to this clone: This CDR3 is also generated by other DNA sequences in the sample. The chain links TRBV7-9 to TRBJ1-1; D may be TRBD1 (6 bases). CDR3 length equals 15 residues. V gave up 5 bases and J gave up 2 bases, with 15 bases separating them. Germline CDR1 SEHNR, CDR2 FQNEAQ (reference sequence). The DNA for the CDR3 is TGTGCCAGCAGCCCAGCTGGGACAATAAACACTGAAGCTTTCTTT. It specifies CASSPAGTINTEAFF.

This chain joins TRBV28 and TRBJ2-7, with TRBD1 identical over 10 bases. From germline, CDR1 is MDHEN and CDR2 SYDVKM. Trimming took 1 base from V and 2 from J; bases not matched to a gene: 2. The CDR3 sequence is 15 residues long. This chain's CDR3 is CASSLYGTGAYEQYF. CDR3 sequence (DNA): TGTGCCAGCAGTTTATACGGGACAGGGGCCTACGAGCAGTACTTC.

The chain joins TRBV30 to TRBJ2-7; D perhaps matches TRBD2 (5 bases). The CDR3 is made up of 14 amino acids. V was shortened by 1 base and J by 0 bases, with 10 bases between the two germline ends. CDR1 is GTSNPN, CDR2 SVGIG, per germline (reference sequence). The CDR3 DNA follows: TGTGCCTGGAGTGGGCGGGTCGACTCCTACGAGCAGTACTTC. Amino acid sequence: CAWSGRVDSYEQYF.

A note on this clone: Other DNA sequences in the same sample also yield this CDR3. V is TRBV6-5 and J is TRBJ2-5, with TRBD2 as a possible D gene (7 bases). CDR3 size: 14 residues. Germline V gene sequence: CDR1 MNHEY, CDR2 SVGAGI. The V gene lost 1 base and the J gene lost 5 bases, with 11 bases spanning the gap. The CDR3 nucleotides are TGTGCCAGCAGTTACTTAGGCGGGGGCGAGACCCAGTACTTC. Its protein is CASSYLGGGETQYF.

The V gene is TRBV7-2, the J gene TRBJ1-6; D remains ambiguous. V lost 1 base, J lost 11 bases, and 12 bases lay in between. Looked up from germline, CDR1 is SGHTA and CDR2 is FQGNSA. This CDR3 spans 14 amino acids. In DNA form, the CDR3 reads TGTGCCAGCAGCTTAGTAGGTGGCAGGACACCCCTCCACTTT. This translates into CASSLVGGRTPLHF.